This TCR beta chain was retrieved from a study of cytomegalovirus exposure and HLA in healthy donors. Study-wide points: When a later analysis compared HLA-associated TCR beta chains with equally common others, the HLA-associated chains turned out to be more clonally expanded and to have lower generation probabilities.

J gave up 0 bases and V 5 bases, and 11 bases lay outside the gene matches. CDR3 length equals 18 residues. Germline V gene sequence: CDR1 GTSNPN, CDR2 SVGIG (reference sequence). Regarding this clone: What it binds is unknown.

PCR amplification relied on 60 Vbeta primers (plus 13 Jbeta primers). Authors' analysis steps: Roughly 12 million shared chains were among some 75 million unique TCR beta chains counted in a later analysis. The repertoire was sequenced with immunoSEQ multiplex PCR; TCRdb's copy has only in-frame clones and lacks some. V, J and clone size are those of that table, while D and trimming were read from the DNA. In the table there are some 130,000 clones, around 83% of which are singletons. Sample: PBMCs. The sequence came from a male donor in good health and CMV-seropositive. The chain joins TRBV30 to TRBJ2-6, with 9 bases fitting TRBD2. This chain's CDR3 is CAWGFSLAGRSGANVLTF. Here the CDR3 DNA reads TGTGCCTGGGGTTTTTCACTAGCGGGTCGCTCTGGGGCCAACGTCCTGACTTTC.